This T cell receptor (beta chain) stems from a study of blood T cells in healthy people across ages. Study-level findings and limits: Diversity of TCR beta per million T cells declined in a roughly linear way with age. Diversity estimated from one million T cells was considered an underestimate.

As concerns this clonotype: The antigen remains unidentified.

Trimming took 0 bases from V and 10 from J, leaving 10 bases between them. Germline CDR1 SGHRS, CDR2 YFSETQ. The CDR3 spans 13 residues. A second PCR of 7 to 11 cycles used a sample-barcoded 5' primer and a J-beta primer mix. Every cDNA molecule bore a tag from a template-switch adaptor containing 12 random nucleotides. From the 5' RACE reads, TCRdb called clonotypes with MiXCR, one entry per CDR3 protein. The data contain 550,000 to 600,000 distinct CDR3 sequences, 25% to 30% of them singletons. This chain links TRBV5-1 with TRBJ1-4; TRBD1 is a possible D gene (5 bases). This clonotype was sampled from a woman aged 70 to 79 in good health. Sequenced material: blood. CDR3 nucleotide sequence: TGCGCCAGCAGCTTGGACAGGCACGGAAAACTGTTTTTT. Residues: CASSLDRHGKLFF. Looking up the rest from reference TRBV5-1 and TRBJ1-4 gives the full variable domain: KAGVTQTPRYLIKTRGQQVTLSCSPISGHRSVSWYQQTPGQGLQFLFEYFSETQRNKGNFPGRFSGRQFSNSRSEMNVSTLELGDSALYLCASSLDRHGKLFFGSGTQLSVL.